The entry that follows covers one TCR beta chain sequence. What it binds is unknown. This sample was taken from a study of T cell responses to AZD1222 COVID-19 vaccine. The study, taken as a whole, reports: Possibly, clonal diversity was underestimated; donors were largely white British and included more females. Vaccine-associated CD4 TCRs spanned spike, dominant at 160-218 and 743-854. In all cases, repertoires were sampled only after the peak T cell response.

Germline assignment: CDR1 SGDLS and CDR2 YYNGEE. The CDR3 is 17 amino acids. V shed 0 bases and J 2 bases; nucleotides not matched to a gene: 9. Measured with immunoSEQ multiplex PCR; TCRdb has only the in-frame clones, and not every one. Among some 120,000 clones, 70% to 90% were seen once, and the ten largest hold about 10%. This rearrangement joins TRBV9 to TRBJ2-3; TRBD2 matches 7 bases. Sequences were derived from peripheral blood, sampled on day 0 of AZD1222 vaccination. The receptor was isolated from an adult in good health. CDR3 sequence: CASSVEPSGGITDTQYF. CDR3 DNA sequence: TGTGCCAGCAGCGTAGAGCCCTCGGGGGGTATCACAGATACGCAGTATTTT. The full variable domain, its missing parts supplied by reference TRBV9 and TRBJ2-3, is DSGVTQTPKHLITATGQRVTLRCSPRSGDLSVYWYQQSLDQGLQFLIQYYNGEERAKGNILERFSAQQFPDLHSELNLSSLELGDSALYFCASSVEPSGGITDTQYFGPGTRLTVL.